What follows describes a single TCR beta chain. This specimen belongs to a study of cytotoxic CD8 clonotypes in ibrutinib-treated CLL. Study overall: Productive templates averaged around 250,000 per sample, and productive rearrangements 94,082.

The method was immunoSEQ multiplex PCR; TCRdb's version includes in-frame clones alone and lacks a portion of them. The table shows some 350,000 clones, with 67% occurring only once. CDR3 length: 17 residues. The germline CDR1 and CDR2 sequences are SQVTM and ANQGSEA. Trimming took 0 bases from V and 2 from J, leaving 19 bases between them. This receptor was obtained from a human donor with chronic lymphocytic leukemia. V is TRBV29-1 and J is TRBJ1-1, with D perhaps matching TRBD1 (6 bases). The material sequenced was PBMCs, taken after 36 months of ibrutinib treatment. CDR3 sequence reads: CSVEDIFRAQGNTEAFF. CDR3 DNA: TGCAGCGTTGAAGATATTTTCCGGGCACAGGGAAACACTGAAGCTTTCTTT.